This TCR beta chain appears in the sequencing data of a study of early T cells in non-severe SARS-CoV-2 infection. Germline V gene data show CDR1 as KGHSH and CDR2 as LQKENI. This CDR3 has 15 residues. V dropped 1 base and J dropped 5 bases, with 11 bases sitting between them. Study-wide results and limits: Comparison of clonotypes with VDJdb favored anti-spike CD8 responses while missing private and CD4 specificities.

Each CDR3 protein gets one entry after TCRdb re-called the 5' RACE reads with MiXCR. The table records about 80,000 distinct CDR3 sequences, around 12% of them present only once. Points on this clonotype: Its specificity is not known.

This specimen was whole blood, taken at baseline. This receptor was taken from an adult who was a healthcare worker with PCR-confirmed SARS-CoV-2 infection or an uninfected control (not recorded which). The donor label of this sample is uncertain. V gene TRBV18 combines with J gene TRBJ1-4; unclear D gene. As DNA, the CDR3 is TGTGCCAGCTCACCACGCCCCCGAACCAATGAAAAACTGTTTTTT. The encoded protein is CASSPRPRTNEKLFF.